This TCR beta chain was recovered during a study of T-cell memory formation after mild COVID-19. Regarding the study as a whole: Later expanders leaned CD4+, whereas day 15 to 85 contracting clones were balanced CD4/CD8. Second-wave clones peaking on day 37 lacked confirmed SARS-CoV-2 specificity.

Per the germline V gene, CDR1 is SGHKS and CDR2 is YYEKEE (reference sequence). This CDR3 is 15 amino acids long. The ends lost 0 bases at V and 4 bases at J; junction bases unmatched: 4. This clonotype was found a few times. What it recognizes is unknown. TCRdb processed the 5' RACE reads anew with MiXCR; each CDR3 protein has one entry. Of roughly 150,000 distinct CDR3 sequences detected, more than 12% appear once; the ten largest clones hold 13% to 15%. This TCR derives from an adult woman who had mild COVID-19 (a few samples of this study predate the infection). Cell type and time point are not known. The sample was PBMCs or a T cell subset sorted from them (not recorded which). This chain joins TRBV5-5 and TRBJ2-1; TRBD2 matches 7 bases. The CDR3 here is CASSLARGIYNEQFF. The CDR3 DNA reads TGTGCCAGCAGCTTGGCGCGGGGGATTTACAATGAGCAGTTCTTC. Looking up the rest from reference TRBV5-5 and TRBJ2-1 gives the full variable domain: DAGVTQSPTHLIKTRGQQVTLRCSPISGHKSVSWYQQVLGQGPQFIFQYYEKEERGRGNFPDRFSARQFPNYSSELNVNALLLGDSALYLCASSLARGIYNEQFFGPGTRLTVL.